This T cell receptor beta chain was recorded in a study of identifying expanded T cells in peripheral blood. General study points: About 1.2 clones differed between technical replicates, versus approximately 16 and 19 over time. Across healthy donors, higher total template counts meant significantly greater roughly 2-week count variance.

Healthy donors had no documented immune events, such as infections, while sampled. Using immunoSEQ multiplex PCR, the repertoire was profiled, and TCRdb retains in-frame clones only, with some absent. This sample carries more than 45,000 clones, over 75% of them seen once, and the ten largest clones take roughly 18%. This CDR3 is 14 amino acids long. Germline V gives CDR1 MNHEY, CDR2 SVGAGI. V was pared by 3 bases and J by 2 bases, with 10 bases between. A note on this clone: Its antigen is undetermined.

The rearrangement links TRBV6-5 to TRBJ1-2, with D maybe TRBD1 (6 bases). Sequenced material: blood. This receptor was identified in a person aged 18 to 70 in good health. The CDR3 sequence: CASSYIGQNYGYTF. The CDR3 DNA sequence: TGTGCCAGCAGTTATATCGGACAGAACTATGGCTACACCTTC.